This TCR beta chain was found in a study of T cell repertoires in cytomegalovirus infection. Study conclusions and caveats: There were carriers of CMV plus the relevant HLA, and cumulative public TCR beta family frequency identified them.

This CDR3 is 13 amino acids long. Germline-derived CDR1 and CDR2 are SGHVT and SQSDAQ. V dropped 4 bases and J dropped 5; count of bases not matched to a gene: 3. TCRdb redid the calling of the reads with MiXCR, one entry per CDR3 protein. The table has about 490,000 distinct CDR3 sequences, roughly 29% seen once. This clonotype has just a few counts. The antigen is undetermined. The clonotype comes from a human donor in good health (CMV status not recorded). Some clones in this sample may be carry-over from other donors' samples. The sequenced sample consisted of PBMCs. The rearrangement uses TRBV7-4 and TRBJ2-5, with TRBD1 matching 8 bases. Written as DNA, the CDR3 is TGTGCCAGCAGCTGGGGACAGGCGGAGACCCAGTACTTC. Its protein product is CASSWGQAETQYF.